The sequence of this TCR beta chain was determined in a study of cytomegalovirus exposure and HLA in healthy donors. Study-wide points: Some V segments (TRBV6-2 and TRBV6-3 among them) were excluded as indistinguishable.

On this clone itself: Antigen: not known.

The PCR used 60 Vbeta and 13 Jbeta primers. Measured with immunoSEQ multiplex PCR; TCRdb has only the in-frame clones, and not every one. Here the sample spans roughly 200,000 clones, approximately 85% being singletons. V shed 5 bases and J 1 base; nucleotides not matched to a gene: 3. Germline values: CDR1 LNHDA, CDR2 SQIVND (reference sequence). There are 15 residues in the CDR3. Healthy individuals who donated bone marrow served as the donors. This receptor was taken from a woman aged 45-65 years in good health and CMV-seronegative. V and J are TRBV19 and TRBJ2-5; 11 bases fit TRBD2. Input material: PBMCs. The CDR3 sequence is CASSVGTSGQETQYF. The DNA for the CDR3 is TGTGCCAGTAGTGTTGGGACTAGCGGCCAAGAGACCCAGTACTTC.